Presented here are 7 T cell receptor beta chains from one specimen sequenced in a study of human T cells and chemical hapten exposure. Stated time point: pre-sensitization, week 0. Treatment given: therapeutic diphenylcyclopropenone sensitization with weekly scalp DPC. One entry per CDR3 protein, called by TCRdb with MiXCR from the RACE reads. The sample lists roughly 380,000 distinct CDR3 sequences; approximately 5% were seen once. The source material was whole blood, sampled in connection with sensitization to the hapten diphenylcyclopropenone (DPC). The receptors were gathered from a woman in her forties or fifties with alopecia areata. Some clones in this sample may be carry-over from other donors' samples.

This clonotype was observed many times. The CDR3 region is CSATSGTAFGSPLHF. The CDR3 DNA reads as TGCAGTGCTACCTCCGGGACAGCCTTTGGTTCACCCCTCCACTTT. The rearrangement links TRBV20-1 to TRBJ1-6; 7 positions agree with TRBD1. J gave up 9 bases and V 4 bases, and 12 bases lay outside the gene matches. CDR3 length equals 15 residues. Germline CDR1 DFQATT, CDR2 SNEGSKA (reference sequence).

Points on this clonotype: A single base separates this from a much larger clone, so it may be a read error. The chain is built from TRBV29-1 and TRBJ1-1; no firm D call. Trimming cost V 7 bases and J 0 bases, with 9 bases left between them. This CDR3 has 12 residues. The germline V gene has CDR1 SQVTM and CDR2 ANQGSEA. Written as DNA, the CDR3 is TGCAGCGGAGACAACATGAACACTGAAGCTTTCTTT. As protein: CSGDNMNTEAFF.

At least ten counts were recorded for this clonotype. The V gene is TRBV2, the J gene TRBJ1-1; D gene unclear. V was pared by 6 bases and J by 1 base, with 15 bases between. Looked up from germline, CDR1 is SNHLY and CDR2 is FYNNEI. The CDR3 consists of 15 residues. CDR3 nucleotide sequence: TGTGCCAGCAGCGGTCGGAGTTTTGGGAACACTGAAGCTTTCTTT. Its protein is CASSGRSFGNTEAFF.

Many counts were recorded for this clonotype. The chain links TRBV6-1 to TRBJ1-5; TRBD1 matches 12 bases. Germline lookup yields CDR1 MNHNS and CDR2 SASEGT. CDR3 length equals 16 residues. V lost 8 bases to trimming and J lost 6 bases; unmatched junction nucleotides: 11. CDR3 DNA: TGTGCCAGCCTCAGGGACGGGACAGGGGGCCCTCAGCCCCAGCATTTT. It yields the protein CASLRDGTGGPQPQHF.

In its sample, this clonotype was seen a few times. The chain joins TRBV11-2 to TRBJ1-6; the D gene is possibly TRBD1 (5 bases). Germline V CDR1 and CDR2: SGHAT, FQNNGV. V lost 5 bases and J 0 bases, leaving 8 bases between the germline ends. The CDR3 covers 15 residues. CDR3 sequence (DNA): TGTGCCAGCAGCGGGGGACTCTCCTATAATTCACCCCTCCACTTT. Amino acid sequence: CASSGGLSYNSPLHF.

This clonotype was seen ten or more times. The genes are TRBV6-6 and TRBJ1-6; D not resolved. Per the germline V gene, CDR1 is MNHNY and CDR2 is SVGAGI (reference sequence). The CDR3 spans 15 residues. Between the trimmed V and J ends, which lost 5 bases and 7 bases, there was a span of 15 bases. As DNA, the CDR3 is TGTGCCAGCAGTCGGGGAGACGGAGGAAATTCACCCCTCCACTTT. Translating it yields CASSRGDGGNSPLHF.

This clonotype was detected ten times or more. The chain couples TRBV12-3 or TRBV12-4 to TRBJ2-6; 8 nucleotides align to TRBD1. The trim removed 6 bases at V and 4 bases at J, leaving 8 bases unmatched. The CDR3 has 16 amino acids. CDR3 DNA: TGTGCCAGCAGCCCATCAGGGGGCTTGGGGGCCAACGTCCTGACTTTC. This sequence encodes CASSPSGGLGANVLTF.